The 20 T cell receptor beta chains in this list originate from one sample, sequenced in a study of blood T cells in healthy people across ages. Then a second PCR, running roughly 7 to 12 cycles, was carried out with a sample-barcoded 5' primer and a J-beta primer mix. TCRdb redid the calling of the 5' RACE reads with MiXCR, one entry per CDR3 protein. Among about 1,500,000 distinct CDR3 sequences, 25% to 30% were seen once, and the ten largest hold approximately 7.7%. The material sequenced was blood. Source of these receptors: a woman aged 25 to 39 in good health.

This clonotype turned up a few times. The DNA of the CDR3 is TGCAGTGCTAGAGATCTAGGGTTAGGAGAAAAACTGTTTTTT. Its protein is CSARDLGLGEKLFF. This chain links TRBV20-1 with TRBJ1-4; D gene unclear. This CDR3 has 14 residues. Per the germline V gene, CDR1 is DFQATT and CDR2 is SNEGSKA (reference sequence). The ends were cut back, 0 bases at V and 8 bases at J, with 13 bases in the middle.

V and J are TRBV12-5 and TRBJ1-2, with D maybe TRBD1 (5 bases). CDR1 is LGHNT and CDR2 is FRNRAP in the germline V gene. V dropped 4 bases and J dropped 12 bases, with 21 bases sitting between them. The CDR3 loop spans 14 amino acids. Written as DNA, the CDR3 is TGTGCTAGTGGTTGGGGACCCGGGGGGATCAGAAACACCTTC. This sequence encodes CASGWGPGGIRNTF.

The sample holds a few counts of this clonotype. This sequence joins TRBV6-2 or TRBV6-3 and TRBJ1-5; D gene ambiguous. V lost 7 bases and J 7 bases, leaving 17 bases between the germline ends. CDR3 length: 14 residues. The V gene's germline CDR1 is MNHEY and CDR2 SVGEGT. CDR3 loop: CASTALGLGQPQHF. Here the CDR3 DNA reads TGTGCCAGCACCGCCCTAGGGCTAGGGCAGCCCCAGCATTTT.

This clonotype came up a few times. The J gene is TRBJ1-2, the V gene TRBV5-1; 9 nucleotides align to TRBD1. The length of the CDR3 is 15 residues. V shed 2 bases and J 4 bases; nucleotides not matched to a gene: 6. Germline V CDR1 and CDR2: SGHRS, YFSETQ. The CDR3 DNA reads TGCGCCAGCAGCTTAACAGGGGGCGAGCTCTATGGCTACACCTTC. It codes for CASSLTGGELYGYTF.

The DNA for the CDR3 is TGCGCCAGCTCCGCTGGACAGGGGCGTGCAAAACTGTTTTTT. This translates into CASSAGQGRAKLFF. The rearrangement uses TRBV5-1 and TRBJ1-4; 9 positions match TRBD1. The V gene end was trimmed by 7 bases and the J gene end by 10 bases; junction bases not matched to a gene: 11. This CDR3 is 14 amino acids long. In germline, CDR1 is SGHRS, CDR2 YFSETQ.

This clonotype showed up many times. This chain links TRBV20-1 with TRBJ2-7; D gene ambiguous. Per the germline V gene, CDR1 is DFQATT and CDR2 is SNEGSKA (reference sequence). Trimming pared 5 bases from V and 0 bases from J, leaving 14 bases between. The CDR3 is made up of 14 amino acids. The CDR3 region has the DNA TGCAGTGCTGCGGAAGGCACCCTCTCCTACGAGCAGTACTTC. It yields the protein CSAAEGTLSYEQYF.

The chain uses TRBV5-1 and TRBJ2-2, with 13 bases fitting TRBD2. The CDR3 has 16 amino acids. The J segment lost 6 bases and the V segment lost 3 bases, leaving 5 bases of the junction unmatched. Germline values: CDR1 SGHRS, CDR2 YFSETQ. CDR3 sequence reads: CASSSGLAGVPGELFF. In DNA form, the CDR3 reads TGCGCCAGCAGCTCAGGACTAGCGGGGGTTCCCGGGGAGCTGTTTTTT.

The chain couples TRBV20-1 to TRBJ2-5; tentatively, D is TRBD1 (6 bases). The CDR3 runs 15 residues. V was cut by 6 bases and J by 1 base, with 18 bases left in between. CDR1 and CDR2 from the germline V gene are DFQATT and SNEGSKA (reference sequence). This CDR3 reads CSAQGPGHLQETQYF. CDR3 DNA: TGCAGTGCCCAGGGGCCGGGACATCTCCAAGAGACCCAGTACTTC.

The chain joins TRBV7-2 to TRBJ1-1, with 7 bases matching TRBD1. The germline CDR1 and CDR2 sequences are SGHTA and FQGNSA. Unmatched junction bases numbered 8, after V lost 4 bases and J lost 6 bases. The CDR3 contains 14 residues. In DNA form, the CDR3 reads TGTGCCAGCAGCTCACCGACAGGGCCGGCTGAAGCTTTCTTT. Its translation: CASSSPTGPAEAFF.

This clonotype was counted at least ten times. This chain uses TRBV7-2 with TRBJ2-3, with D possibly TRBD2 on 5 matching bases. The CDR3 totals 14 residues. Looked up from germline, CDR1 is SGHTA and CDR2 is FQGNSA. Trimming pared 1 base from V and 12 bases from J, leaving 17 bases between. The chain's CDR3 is CASSLGLSGSSQYF. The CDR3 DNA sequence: TGTGCCAGCAGCTTAGGCCTGTCGGGGTCCTCCCAGTATTTT.

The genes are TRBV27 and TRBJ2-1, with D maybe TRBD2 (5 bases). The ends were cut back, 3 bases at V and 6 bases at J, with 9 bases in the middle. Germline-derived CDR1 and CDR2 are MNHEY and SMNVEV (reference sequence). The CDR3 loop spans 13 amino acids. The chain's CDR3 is CASSFYSANEQFF. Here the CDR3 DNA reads TGTGCCAGCAGTTTCTATAGCGCCAATGAGCAGTTCTTC.

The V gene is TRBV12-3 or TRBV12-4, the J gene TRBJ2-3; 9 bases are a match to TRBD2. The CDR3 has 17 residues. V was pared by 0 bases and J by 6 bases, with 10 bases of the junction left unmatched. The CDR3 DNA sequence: TGTGCCAGCAGTTTAGCCCTGAGAGCGGGAGGTAGGGATACGCAGTATTTT. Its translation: CASSLALRAGGRDTQYF.

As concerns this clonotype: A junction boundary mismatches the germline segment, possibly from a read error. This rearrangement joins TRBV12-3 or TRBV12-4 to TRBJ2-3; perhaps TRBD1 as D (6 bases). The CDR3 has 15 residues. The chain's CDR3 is CASRGGWSSTDAQYF. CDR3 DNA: TGTGCCAGTCGAGGGGGATGGTCCAGCACAGATGCGCAGTATTTT.

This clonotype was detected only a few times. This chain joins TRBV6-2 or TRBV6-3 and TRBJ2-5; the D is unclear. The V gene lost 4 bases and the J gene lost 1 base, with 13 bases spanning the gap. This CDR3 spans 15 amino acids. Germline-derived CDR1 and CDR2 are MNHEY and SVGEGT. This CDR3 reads CASSLRGSRQETQYF. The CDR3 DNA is TGTGCCAGCAGTTTACGTGGTTCCCGCCAAGAGACCCAGTACTTC.

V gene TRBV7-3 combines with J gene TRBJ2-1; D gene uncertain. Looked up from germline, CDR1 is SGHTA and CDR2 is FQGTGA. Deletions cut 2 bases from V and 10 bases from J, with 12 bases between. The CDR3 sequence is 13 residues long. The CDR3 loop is CASSLGVLYEQFF. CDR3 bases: TGTGCCAGCAGCTTAGGTGTTTTATACGAGCAGTTCTTC.

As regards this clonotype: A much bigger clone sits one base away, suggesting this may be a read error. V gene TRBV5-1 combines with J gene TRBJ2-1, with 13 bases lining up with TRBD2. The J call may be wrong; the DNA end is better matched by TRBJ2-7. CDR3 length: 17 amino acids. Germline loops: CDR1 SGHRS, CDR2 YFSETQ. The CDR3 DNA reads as TGCGCCAGCAGCTTCTTTCTGACTAGCGGGGGGATGAATGAGCAGTACTTC. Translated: CASSFFLTSGGMNEQYF.

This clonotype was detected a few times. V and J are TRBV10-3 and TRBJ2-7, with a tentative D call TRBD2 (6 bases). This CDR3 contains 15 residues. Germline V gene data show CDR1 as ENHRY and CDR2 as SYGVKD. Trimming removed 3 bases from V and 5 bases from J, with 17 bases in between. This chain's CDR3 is CAISDPEGRGDEQYF. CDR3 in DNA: TGTGCCATCAGTGACCCGGAGGGAAGAGGCGACGAGCAGTACTTC.

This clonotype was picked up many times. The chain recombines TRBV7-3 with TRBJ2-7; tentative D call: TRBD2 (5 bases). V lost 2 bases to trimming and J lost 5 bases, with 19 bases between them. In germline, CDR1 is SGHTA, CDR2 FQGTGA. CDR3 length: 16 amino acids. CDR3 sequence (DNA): TGTGCCAGCAGCTTAGGAGGAACGGCTAGCATAAACGAGCAGTACTTC. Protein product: CASSLGGTASINEQYF. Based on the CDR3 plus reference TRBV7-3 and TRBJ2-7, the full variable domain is GAGVSQTPSNKVTEKGKYVELRCDPISGHTALYWYRQSLGQGPEFLIYFQGTGAADDSGLPNDRFFAVRPEGSVSTLKIQRTERGDSAVYLCASSLGGTASINEQYFGPGTRLTVT.

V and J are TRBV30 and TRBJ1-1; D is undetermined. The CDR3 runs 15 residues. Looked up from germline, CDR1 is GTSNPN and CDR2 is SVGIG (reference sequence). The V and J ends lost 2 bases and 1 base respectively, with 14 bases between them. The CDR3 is CAWSPPPGGNTEAFF. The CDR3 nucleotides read TGTGCCTGGAGTCCCCCCCCGGGAGGGAACACTGAAGCTTTCTTT.

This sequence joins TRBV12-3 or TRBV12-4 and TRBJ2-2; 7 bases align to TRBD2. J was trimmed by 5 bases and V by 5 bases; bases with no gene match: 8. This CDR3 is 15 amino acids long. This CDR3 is CASSKRDYLTGELFF. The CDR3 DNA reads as TGTGCCAGCAGTAAGCGGGACTATTTAACCGGGGAGCTGTTTTTT.